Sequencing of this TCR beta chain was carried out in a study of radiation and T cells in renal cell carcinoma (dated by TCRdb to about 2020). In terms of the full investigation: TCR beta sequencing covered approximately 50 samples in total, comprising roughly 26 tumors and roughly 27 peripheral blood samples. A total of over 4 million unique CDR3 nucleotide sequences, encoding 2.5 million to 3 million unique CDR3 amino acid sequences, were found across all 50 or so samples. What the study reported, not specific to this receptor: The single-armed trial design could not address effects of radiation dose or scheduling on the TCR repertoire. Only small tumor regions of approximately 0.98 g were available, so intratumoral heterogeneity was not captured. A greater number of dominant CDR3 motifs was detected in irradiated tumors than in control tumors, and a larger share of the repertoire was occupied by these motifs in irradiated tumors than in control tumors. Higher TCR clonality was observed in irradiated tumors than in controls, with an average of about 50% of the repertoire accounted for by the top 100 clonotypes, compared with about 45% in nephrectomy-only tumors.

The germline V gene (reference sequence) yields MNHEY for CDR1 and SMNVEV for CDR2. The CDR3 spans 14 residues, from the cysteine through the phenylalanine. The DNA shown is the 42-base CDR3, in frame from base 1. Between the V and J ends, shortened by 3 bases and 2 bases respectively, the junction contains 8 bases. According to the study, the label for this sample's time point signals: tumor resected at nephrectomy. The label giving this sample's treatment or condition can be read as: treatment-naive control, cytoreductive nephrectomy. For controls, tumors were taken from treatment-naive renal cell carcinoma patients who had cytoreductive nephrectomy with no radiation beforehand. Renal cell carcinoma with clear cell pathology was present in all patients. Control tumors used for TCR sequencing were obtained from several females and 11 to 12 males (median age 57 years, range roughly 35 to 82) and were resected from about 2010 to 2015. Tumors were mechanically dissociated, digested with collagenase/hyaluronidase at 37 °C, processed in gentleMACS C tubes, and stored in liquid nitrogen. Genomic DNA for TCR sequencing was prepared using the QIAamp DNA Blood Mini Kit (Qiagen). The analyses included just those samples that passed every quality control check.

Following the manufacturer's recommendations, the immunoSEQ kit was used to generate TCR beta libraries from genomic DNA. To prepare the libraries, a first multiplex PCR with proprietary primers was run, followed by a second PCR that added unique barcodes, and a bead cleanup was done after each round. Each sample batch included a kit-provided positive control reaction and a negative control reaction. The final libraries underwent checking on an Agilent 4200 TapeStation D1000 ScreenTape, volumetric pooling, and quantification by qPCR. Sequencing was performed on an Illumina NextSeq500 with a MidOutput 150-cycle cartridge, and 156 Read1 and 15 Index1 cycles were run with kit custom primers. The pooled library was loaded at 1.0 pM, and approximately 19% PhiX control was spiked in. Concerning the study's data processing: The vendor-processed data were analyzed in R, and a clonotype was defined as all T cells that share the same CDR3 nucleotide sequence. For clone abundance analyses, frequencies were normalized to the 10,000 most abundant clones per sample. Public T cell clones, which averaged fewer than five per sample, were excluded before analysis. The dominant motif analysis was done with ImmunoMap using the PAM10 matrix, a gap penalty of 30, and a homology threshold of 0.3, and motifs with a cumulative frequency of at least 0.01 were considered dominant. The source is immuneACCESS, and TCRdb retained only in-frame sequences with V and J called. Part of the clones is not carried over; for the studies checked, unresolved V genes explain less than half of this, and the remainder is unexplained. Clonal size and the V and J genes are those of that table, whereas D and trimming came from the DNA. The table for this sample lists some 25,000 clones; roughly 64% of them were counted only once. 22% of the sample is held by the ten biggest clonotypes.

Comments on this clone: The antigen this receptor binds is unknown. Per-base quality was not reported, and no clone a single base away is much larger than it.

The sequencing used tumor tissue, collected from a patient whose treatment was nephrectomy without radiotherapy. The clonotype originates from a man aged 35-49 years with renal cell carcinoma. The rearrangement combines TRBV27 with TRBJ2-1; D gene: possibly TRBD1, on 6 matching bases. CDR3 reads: CASSFTGPYNEQFF. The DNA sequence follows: TGTGCCAGCAGTTTCACAGGGCCCTACAATGAGCAGTTCTTC.